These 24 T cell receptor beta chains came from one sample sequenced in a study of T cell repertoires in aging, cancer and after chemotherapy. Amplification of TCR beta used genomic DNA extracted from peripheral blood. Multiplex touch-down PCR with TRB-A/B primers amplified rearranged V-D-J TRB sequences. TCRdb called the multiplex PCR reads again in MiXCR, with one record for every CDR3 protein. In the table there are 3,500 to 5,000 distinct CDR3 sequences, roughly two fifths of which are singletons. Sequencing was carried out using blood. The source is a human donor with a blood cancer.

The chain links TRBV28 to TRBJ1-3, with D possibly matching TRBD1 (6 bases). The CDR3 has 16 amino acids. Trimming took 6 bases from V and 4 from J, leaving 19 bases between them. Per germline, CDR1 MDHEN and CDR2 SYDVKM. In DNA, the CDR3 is TGTGCCAGCAGGTTACAGGGAAACGAGTGGGGAAACACCATATATTTT. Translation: CASRLQGNEWGNTIYF. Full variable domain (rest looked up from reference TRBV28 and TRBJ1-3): DVKVTQSSRYLVKRTGEKVFLECVQDMDHENMFWYRQDPGLGLRLIYFSYDVKMKEKGDIPEGYSVSREKKERFSLILESASTNQTSMYLCASRLQGNEWGNTIYFGEGSWLTVV.

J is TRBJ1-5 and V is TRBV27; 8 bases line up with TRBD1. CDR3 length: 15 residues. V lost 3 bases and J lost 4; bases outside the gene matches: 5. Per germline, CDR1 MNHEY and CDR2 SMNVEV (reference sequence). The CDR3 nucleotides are TGTGCCAGCAGTTTCGGCACAGGGGGGAATCAGCCCCAGCATTTT. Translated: CASSFGTGGNQPQHF.

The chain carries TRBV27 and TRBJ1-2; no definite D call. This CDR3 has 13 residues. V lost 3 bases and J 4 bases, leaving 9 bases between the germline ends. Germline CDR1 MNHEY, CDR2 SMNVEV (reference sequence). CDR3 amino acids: CASSFRGFYGYTF. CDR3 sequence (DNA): TGTGCCAGCAGTTTTCGAGGGTTCTATGGCTACACCTTC.

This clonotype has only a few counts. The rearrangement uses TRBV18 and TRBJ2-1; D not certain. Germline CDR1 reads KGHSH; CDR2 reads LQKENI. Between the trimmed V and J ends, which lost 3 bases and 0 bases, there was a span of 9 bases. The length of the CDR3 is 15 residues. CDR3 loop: CASSPSGYSYNEQFF. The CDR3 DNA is TGTGCCAGCTCACCTTCGGGTTACTCCTACAATGAGCAGTTCTTC.

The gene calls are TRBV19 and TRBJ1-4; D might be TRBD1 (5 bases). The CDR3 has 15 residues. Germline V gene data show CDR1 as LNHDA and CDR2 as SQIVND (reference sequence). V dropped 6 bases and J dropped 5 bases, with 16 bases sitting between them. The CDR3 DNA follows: TGTGCCAGTAGAAAACCGGGACCCACCAATGAAAAACTGTTTTTT. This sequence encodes CASRKPGPTNEKLFF.

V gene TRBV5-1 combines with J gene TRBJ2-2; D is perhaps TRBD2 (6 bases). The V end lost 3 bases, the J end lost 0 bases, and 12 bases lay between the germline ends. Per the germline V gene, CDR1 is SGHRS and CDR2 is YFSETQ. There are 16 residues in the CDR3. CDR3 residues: CASSSTTSSNTGELFF. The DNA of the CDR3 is TGCGCCAGCAGCTCGACAACTAGCTCGAACACCGGGGAGCTGTTTTTT.

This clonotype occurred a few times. CDR3 DNA sequence: TGTGCCAGTAGTTTCATCATCCGACAGGGGACGGCGAATCAGCCCCAGCATTTT. Its translation: CASSFIIRQGTANQPQHF. The gene calls are TRBV19 and TRBJ1-5; TRBD1 agrees at 8 bases. CDR1 and CDR2 (germline): LNHDA, SQIVND (reference sequence). V was pared by 5 bases and J by 4 bases, with 16 bases of the junction left unmatched. The CDR3 length is 18 residues.

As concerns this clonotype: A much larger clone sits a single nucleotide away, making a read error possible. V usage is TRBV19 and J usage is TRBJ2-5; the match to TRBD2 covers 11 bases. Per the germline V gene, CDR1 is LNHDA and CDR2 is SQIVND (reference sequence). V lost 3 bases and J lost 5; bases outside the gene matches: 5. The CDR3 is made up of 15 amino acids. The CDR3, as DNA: TGTGCCAGTAGTATTATAGCGGGAGGGCCTGAGACCCAGTACTTC. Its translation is CASSIIAGGPETQYF.

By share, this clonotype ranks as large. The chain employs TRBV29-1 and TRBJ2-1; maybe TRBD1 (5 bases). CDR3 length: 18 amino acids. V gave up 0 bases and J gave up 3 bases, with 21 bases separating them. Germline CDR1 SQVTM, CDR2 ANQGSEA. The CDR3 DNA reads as TGCAGCGTTGAAGATCGATCGGGTACAGGAAGGGGCTACAATGAGCAGTTCTTC. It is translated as CSVEDRSGTGRGYNEQFF.

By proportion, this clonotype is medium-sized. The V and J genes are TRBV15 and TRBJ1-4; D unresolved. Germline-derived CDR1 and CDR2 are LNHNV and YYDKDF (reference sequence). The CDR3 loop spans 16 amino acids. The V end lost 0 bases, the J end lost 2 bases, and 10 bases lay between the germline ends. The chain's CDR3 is CATSRDSRTTNEKLFF. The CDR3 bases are TGTGCCACCAGCAGAGATTCGAGGACGACTAATGAAAAACTGTTTTTT.

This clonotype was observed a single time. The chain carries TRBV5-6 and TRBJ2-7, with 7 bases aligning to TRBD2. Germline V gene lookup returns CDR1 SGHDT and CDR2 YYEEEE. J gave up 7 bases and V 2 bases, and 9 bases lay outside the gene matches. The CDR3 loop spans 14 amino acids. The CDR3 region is CASSFVERDGEQYF. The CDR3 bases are TGTGCCAGCAGCTTTGTGGAGCGGGACGGGGAGCAGTACTTC.

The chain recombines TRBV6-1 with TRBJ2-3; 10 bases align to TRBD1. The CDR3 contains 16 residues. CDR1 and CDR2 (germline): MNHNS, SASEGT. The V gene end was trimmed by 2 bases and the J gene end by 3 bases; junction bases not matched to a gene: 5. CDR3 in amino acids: CASSEYRDRGTDTQYF. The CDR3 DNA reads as TGTGCCAGCAGTGAATACCGGGACAGGGGAACAGATACGCAGTATTTT.

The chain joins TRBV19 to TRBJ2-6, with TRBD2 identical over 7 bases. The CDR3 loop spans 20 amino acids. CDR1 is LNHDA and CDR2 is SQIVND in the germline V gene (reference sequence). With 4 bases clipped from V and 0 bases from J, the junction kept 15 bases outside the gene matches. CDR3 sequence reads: CASSTRAWGGRSSGANVLTF. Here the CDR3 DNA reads TGTGCCAGTAGTACCAGGGCATGGGGGGGACGAAGCTCTGGGGCCAACGTCCTGACTTTC.

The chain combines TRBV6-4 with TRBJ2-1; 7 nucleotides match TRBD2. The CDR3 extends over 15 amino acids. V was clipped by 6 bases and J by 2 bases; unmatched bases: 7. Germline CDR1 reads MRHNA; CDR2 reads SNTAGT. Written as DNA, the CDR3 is TGTGCCAGCAGAGTAGCGGGTGGTACCTACAATGAGCAGTTCTTC. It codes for CASRVAGGTYNEQFF.

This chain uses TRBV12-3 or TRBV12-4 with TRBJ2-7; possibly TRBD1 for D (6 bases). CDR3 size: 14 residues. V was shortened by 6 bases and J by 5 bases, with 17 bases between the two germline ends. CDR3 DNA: TGTGCCAGCAGCCACTTGATAAGGGACAACGAGCAGTACTTC. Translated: CASSHLIRDNEQYF.

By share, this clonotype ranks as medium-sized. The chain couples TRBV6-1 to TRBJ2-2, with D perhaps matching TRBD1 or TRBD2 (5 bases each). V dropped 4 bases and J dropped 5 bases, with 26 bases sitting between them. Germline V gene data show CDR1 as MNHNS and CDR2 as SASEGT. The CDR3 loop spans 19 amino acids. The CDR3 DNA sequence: TGTGCCAGCAGTGGATACCCCCGGGACGGACGAACGGGGACCGGGGAGCTGTTTTTT. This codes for CASSGYPRDGRTGTGELFF.

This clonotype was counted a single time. The CDR3 region is CASSQGLPTDTQYF. The CDR3 nucleotides read TGCGCCAGCAGCCAGGGACTCCCTACAGATACGCAGTATTTT. The J gene is TRBJ2-3, the V gene TRBV5-1, with D maybe TRBD2 (6 bases). CDR1 and CDR2 from the germline V gene are SGHRS and YFSETQ. Trimming removed 4 bases from V and 3 bases from J, with 12 bases in between. This CDR3 has 14 residues.

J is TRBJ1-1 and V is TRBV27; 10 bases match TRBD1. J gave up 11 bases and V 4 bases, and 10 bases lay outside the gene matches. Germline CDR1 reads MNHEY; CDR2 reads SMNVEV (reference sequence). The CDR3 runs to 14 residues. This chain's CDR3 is CASSSSGTGVYAFF. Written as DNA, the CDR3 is TGTGCCAGCAGTTCGTCCGGGACAGGGGTCTATGCTTTCTTT.

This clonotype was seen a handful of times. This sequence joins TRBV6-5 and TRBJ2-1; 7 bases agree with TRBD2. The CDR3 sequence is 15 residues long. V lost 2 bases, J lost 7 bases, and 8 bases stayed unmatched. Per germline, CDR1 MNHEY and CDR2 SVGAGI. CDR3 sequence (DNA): TGTGCCAGCAGTTACCGGTCGGGAGGACGAAATGAGCAGTTCTTC. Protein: CASSYRSGGRNEQFF.

In DNA form, the CDR3 reads TGTGCCAGCTCACCAGGGCAGACTAAGAACACTGAAGCTTTCTTT. Its protein is CASSPGQTKNTEAFF. The chain joins TRBV18 to TRBJ1-1; D remains unclear. Germline V gene lookup returns CDR1 KGHSH and CDR2 LQKENI. The V end was cut by 2 bases, the J end by 1 base, with 11 bases between. The CDR3 loop spans 15 amino acids. Full variable domain (remainder filled in from reference TRBV18 and TRBJ1-1): NAGVMQNPRHLVRRRGQEARLRCSPMKGHSHVYWYRQLPEEGLKFMVYLQKENIIDESGMPKERFSAEFPKEGPSILRIQQVVRGDSAAYFCASSPGQTKNTEAFFGQGTRLTVV.

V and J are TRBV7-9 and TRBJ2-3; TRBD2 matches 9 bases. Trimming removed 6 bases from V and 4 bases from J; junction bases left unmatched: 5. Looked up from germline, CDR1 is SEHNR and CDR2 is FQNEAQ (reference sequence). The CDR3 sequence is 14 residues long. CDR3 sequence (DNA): TGTGCCAGCAGTAGCGGGAGTGTACCAGATACGCAGTATTTT. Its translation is CASSSGSVPDTQYF.

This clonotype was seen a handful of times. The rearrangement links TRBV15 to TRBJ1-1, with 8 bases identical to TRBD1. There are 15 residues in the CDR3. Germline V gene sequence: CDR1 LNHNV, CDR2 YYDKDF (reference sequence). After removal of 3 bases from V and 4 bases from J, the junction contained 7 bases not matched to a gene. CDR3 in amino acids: CATSRDRDRGTEAFF. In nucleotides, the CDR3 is TGTGCCACCAGCAGGGACAGGGATAGAGGCACTGAAGCTTTCTTT.

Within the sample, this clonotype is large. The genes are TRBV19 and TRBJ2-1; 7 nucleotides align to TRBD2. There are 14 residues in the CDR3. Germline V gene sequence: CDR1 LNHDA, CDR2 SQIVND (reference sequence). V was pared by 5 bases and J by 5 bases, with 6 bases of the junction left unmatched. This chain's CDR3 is CASSAGVVNNEQFF. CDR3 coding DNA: TGTGCCAGTAGTGCGGGAGTGGTGAACAATGAGCAGTTCTTC.

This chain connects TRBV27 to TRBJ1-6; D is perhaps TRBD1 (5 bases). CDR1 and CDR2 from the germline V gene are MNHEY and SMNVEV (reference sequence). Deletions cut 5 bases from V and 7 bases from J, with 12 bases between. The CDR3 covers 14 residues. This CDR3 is CASSPLGRNSPLHF. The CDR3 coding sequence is TGTGCCAGCAGTCCCCTGGGACGAAATTCACCCCTCCACTTT.